Listed below are T cell receptor beta chains from one sample, sequenced in a study of cytomegalovirus exposure and HLA in healthy donors. TCRdb's copy holds only in-frame clones and misses some; the assay was immunoSEQ multiplex PCR. The data hold more than 150,000 clones, with 80% to 85% observed a single time. Material: PBMCs. These receptors all stem from a woman under 30 in good health and CMV-seronegative. CDR3s include the opening cysteine and the closing phenylalanine or tryptophan. The D gene is left open where the match is weak. A clone size is listed for some rows: how often the clone was seen (once, few, many), or a class if it is expanded.

CSVDDGQGATGANVLTF TGCAGCGTTGACGATGGGCAGGGGGCTACTGGGGCCAACGTCCTGACTTTC TRBD1 TRBV29-1 NA TRBJ2-6
CASKLSHGQGGDTQYF TGTGCCAGCAAACTAAGCCACGGACAGGGAGGGGATACGCAGTATTTT NA TRBV2 once TRBJ2-3
CASSTGQGAVTGELFF TGTGCCAGCAGCACCGGACAGGGGGCAGTCACCGGGGAGCTGTTTTTT TRBD1 TRBV5-4 NA TRBJ2-2
CATSRGGGPPGELFF TGTGCCACCAGCAGAGGCGGGGGGCCCCCCGGGGAGCTGTTTTTT TRBD2 TRBV15 NA TRBJ2-2
CASSLSSGGTDTQYF TGCGCCAGCAGCTTGTCTAGCGGGGGAACAGATACGCAGTATTTT TRBD2 TRBV5-1 NA TRBJ2-3
CASRGTSGRTTQYF TGTGCCAGTCGTGGGACTAGCGGGAGAACAACGCAGTATTTT TRBD2 TRBV19 NA TRBJ2-3
CTSGTGFHEQFF TGCACCAGCGGAACAGGGTTCCATGAGCAGTTCTTC NA TRBV1 NA TRBJ2-1
CASSHREGIYEQYF TGTGCCAGCAGCCACAGGGAGGGGATCTACGAGCAGTACTTC NA TRBV7-7 NA TRBJ2-7
CASRGGTSGITDTQYF TGCGCCAGCAGAGGTGGCACTAGCGGGATCACAGATACGCAGTATTTT TRBD2 TRBV5-1 NA TRBJ2-3
CASSPSSVPETQYF TGTGCCAGCAGCCCATCCAGCGTTCCGGAGACCCAGTACTTC NA TRBV11-2 NA TRBJ2-5
CASRQGWDNEQFF TGTGCCAGCAGGCAGGGGTGGGACAATGAGCAGTTCTTC NA TRBV6-6 few TRBJ2-1
CASSSDGLAGANVLTF TGTGCCAGCAGCTCCGATGGTTTAGCTGGGGCCAACGTCCTGACTTTC NA TRBV5-4 NA TRBJ2-6
CATGTGSYEQYF TGTGCCACTGGGACAGGCTCCTACGAGCAGTACTTC TRBD1 TRBV6-5 NA TRBJ2-7
CASSPGAFF TGTGCCAGCAGCCCCGGAGCTTTCTTT NA TRBV21-1 NA TRBJ1-1
CASRGQQETQYF TGTGCCAGCAGGGGACAGCAAGAGACCCAGTACTTC TRBD1 TRBV6-1 NA TRBJ2-5
CASSQERLAVTDTQYF TGTGCCAGCAGCCAAGAACGACTAGCGGTGACAGATACGCAGTATTTT TRBD2 TRBV4-2 NA TRBJ2-3
CASSLSPDTNTEAFF TGTGCCAGCTCACTTTCGCCAGACACGAACACTGAAGCTTTCTTT NA TRBV18 NA TRBJ1-1
CASSLRTRNEQFF TGTGCCAGCAGCCTCAGGACTAGAAATGAGCAGTTCTTC TRBD2 TRBV14 NA TRBJ2-1
CASSLSLAGGRETQYF TGTGCCAGCAGTTTGAGTCTAGCGGGAGGGCGGGAGACCCAGTACTTC TRBD2 TRBV28 NA TRBJ2-5
CASSFGRPTDTQYF TGTGCCAGCAGCTTTGGGAGACCGACAGATACGCAGTATTTT NA TRBV5-6 few TRBJ2-3
CASSLEGSVYEQYF TGCGCCAGCAGCTTAGAAGGCAGCGTCTACGAGCAGTACTTC NA TRBV5-1 NA TRBJ2-7
CASSIFYRNEAFF TGTGCCAGCAGCATCTTCTACAGGAATGAAGCTTTCTTT NA TRBV5-6 NA TRBJ1-1
CASSLGGTSGRAVEQYF TGTGCCAGCAGCTTAGGGGGGACTAGCGGGAGGGCCGTGGAGCAGTACTTC TRBD2 TRBV7-9 NA TRBJ2-7
CASEGVGSPLHF TGTGCCAGCGAGGGGGTCGGTTCACCCCTCCACTTT NA TRBV6-6 NA TRBJ1-6
CASSFLASGNYNEQFF TGTGCCAGCAGTTTTTTGGCTAGCGGGAACTACAATGAGCAGTTCTTC TRBD2 TRBV27 few TRBJ2-1
CAWSLAGGRNEQFF TGTGCCTGGAGTTTAGCGGGGGGGCGGAATGAGCAGTTCTTC TRBD2 TRBV30 NA TRBJ2-1
CASSPGQGGSETQYF TGTGCCAGCTCTCCCGGACAGGGGGGTAGTGAGACCCAGTACTTC TRBD1 TRBV18 few TRBJ2-5
CASRLDRVANQPQHF TGTGCCAGCAGGCTGGACAGGGTTGCAAATCAGCCCCAGCATTTT TRBD1 TRBV2 NA TRBJ1-5
CATSRSGGGEQYF TGTGCCACCAGCAGATCAGGGGGAGGCGAGCAGTACTTC NA TRBV15 NA TRBJ2-7
CSVTPGLSYEQYF TGCAGCGTTACGCCGGGACTCTCCTACGAGCAGTACTTC NA TRBV29-1 NA TRBJ2-7
CASSPDTLYGYTF TGTGCCAGCAGTCCTGACACGCTCTATGGCTACACCTTC NA TRBV2 NA TRBJ1-2
CASSLTGAGELFF TGTGCCAGCAGTTTAACAGGGGCCGGGGAGCTGTTTTTT TRBD1 TRBV28 NA TRBJ2-2
CASSLARGEYNQPQHF TGTGCCAGCAGCTTAGCGCGGGGGGAGTACAATCAGCCCCAGCATTTT NA TRBV7-6 once TRBJ1-5
CASSLDGKSTEAFF TGCGCCAGCAGCTTGGACGGGAAAAGCACTGAAGCTTTCTTT NA TRBV5-1 NA TRBJ1-1
CASSLIEAGVTAQYF TGTGCCAGCAGTTTAATTGAGGCGGGAGTAACTGCGCAGTACTTC TRBD2 TRBV27 NA TRBJ2-7